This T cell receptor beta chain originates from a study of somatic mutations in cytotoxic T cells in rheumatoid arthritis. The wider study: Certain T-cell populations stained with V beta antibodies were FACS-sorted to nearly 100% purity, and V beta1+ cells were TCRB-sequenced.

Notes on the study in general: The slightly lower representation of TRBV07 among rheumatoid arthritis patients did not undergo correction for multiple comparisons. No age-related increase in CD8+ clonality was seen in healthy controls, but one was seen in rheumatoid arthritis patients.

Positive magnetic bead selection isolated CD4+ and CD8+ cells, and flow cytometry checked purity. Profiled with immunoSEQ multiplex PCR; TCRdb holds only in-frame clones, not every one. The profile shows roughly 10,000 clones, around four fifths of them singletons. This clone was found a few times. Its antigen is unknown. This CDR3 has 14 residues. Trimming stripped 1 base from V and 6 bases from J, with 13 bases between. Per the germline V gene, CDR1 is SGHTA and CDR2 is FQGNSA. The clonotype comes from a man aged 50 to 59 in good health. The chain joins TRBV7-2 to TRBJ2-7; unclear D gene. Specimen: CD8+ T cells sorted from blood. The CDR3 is CASSLVPLALEQYF. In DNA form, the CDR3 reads TGTGCCAGCAGCTTAGTACCCCTGGCCCTCGAGCAGTACTTC.